What follows describes a single T cell receptor beta chain. This specimen comes from a study of cytomegalovirus exposure and HLA in healthy donors. The PCR made use of 60 Vbeta and 13 Jbeta primers. Repertoires were generated with immunoSEQ multiplex PCR, while TCRdb's copy carries only in-frame clones and drops some. The sample shows 140,000 to 150,000 clones, about four fifths of them seen only once. V trimming: 5 bases; J trimming: 5 bases; junction bases outside the gene matches: 16. Per germline, CDR1 LNHDA and CDR2 SQIVND (reference sequence). CDR3 size: 17 residues. This receptor was identified in a middle-aged man in good health and CMV-seronegative. The material sequenced was PBMCs. The gene calls are TRBV19 and TRBJ2-5; TRBD2 matches 8 bases. In nucleotides, the CDR3 is TGTGCCAGTAGTCTCGGAGGGAGCGGGGGCCTTGGGGAGACCCAGTACTTC. The encoded protein is CASSLGGSGGLGETQYF.